These T cell receptor beta chains were read from a single sample in a study of blood T cell repertoires in COVID-19. Generated by immunoSEQ multiplex PCR, the TCRdb table keeps only in-frame clones and is missing some. The table has 250,000 to 400,000 clones, 70% to 90% seen once. The source material was peripheral blood. Receptor source: a woman between 25 and 40 years old with COVID-19, enrolled during active disease. CDR3s include the opening cysteine and the closing phenylalanine or tryptophan. A D gene is named only where the DNA matches it firmly. Size values are once, few and many counts, or a class for expanded clones, and some rows have none.

J: TRBJ1-2
size: .
D: TRBD1
V: TRBV14
DNA: TGTGCCAGCAGCCCTTCCGGGACAGGGCAAATTATCTATGGCTACACCTTC
CDR3: CASSPSGTGQIIYGYTF

J: TRBJ1-5
size: .
D: TRBD1
V: TRBV10-3
DNA: TGTGCCATCAGTGAGGATCAGGGGGCCGATCAGCCCCAGCATTTT
CDR3: CAISEDQGADQPQHF

J: TRBJ1-2
size: .
D: .
V: TRBV5-6
DNA: TGTGCCAGCACCCTACGTCGCGGTGGCTACACCTTC
CDR3: CASTLRRGGYTF

J: TRBJ1-4
size: many
D: .
V: TRBV6-2/TRBV6-3
DNA: TGTGCCAGCAGTTTGTCAGAGGAGGGCGAAAAACTGTTTTTT
CDR3: CASSLSEEGEKLFF

J: TRBJ1-1
size: .
D: .
V: TRBV2
DNA: TGTGCCAGCAGCGCCGCCAGGGCCACTGAAGCTTTCTTT
CDR3: CASSAARATEAFF

J: TRBJ2-7
size: few
D: TRBD1
V: TRBV11-3
DNA: TGTGCCAGCAGTAATAGACAGGGGGGTGCCGAGCAGTACTTC
CDR3: CASSNRQGGAEQYF

J: TRBJ1-1
size: .
D: TRBD1
V: TRBV5-6
DNA: TGTGCCAGCAGCTCCTACGACAGGGCTGCTGAAGCTTTCTTT
CDR3: CASSSYDRAAEAFF

J: TRBJ1-2
size: .
D: .
V: TRBV2
DNA: TGTGCCAGCACCAACTTGGACTATGGCTACACCTTC
CDR3: CASTNLDYGYTF

J: TRBJ1-3
size: .
D: .
V: TRBV6-1
DNA: TGTGCCAGCAGCTGGGCAGCCGGTAACACCATATATTTT
CDR3: CASSWAAGNTIYF

J: TRBJ2-6
size: .
D: .
V: TRBV4-3
DNA: TGCGCCAGCAGCCAAGTTGCACGGGGGATGTCTGGGGCCAACGTCCTGACTTTC
CDR3: CASSQVARGMSGANVLTF

J: TRBJ2-1
size: .
D: .
V: TRBV6-2/TRBV6-3
DNA: TGTGCCAGCAGTTACTCGAGGGCTAGCCTATACAATGAGCAGTTCTTC
CDR3: CASSYSRASLYNEQFF

J: TRBJ1-6
size: .
D: TRBD1
V: TRBV9
DNA: TGTGCCAGCAGCGATGGGGCAGGGGGAAGGAATTCACCCCTCCACTTT
CDR3: CASSDGAGGRNSPLHF

J: TRBJ1-2
size: .
D: .
V: TRBV19
DNA: TGTGCCAGTCACGGCGGGGTTGGCTACACCTTC
CDR3: CASHGGVGYTF

J: TRBJ1-2
size: .
D: .
V: TRBV12-2
DNA: TGTGCAAGTCGCTTGGGACAGGGAGTCTTTGGCTACACCTTC
CDR3: CASRLGQGVFGYTF

J: TRBJ1-1
size: .
D: .
V: TRBV19
DNA: TGTGCCAGTAGTATAGGGGGGGGTTACATGAACACTGAAGCTTTCTTT
CDR3: CASSIGGGYMNTEAFF

J: TRBJ2-1
size: .
D: TRBD1
V: TRBV5-1
DNA: TGCGCCAGCAGCTACCGGGACAGAAATGAGCAGTTCTTC
CDR3: CASSYRDRNEQFF

J: TRBJ2-5
size: .
D: TRBD2
V: TRBV7-9
DNA: TGTGCCAGCAGCTCCCGGCTAGCGGGGGGTGGGGAGACCCAGTACTTC
CDR3: CASSSRLAGGGETQYF

J: TRBJ1-4
size: .
D: .
V: TRBV2
DNA: TGTGCCAGCTCCGACGAACAGGTTTCAACTAATGAAAAACTGTTTTTT
CDR3: CASSDEQVSTNEKLFF

J: TRBJ1-6
size: .
D: .
V: TRBV18
DNA: TGTGCCAGCTCACCACCCAGGGGCCGAGGAAATTCACCCCTCCACTTT
CDR3: CASSPPRGRGNSPLHF

J: TRBJ1-6
size: .
D: TRBD1
V: TRBV6-1
DNA: TGTGCCAGCAGTGTTACAGGGGGATCAACCTATAATTCACCCCTCCACTTT
CDR3: CASSVTGGSTYNSPLHF

J: TRBJ1-2
size: .
D: .
V: TRBV15
DNA: TGTGCCACCAGCAGAGACATTGCGAACTATGGCTACACCTTC
CDR3: CATSRDIANYGYTF

J: TRBJ2-5
size: .
D: .
V: TRBV24-1
DNA: TGTGCCACCAGGGCGGCGACTGGGGCAGGAGTTCAGACCCAGTACTTC
CDR3: CATRAATGAGVQTQYF

J: TRBJ2-7
size: .
D: .
V: TRBV2
DNA: TGTGCCAGCTACAGGGGGGGGCCCTCCTACGAGCAGTACTTC
CDR3: CASYRGGPSYEQYF

J: TRBJ1-6
size: .
D: .
V: TRBV27
DNA: TGTGCCAGCAGTTTGTCGAGCTCCTATAATTCACCCCTCCACTTT
CDR3: CASSLSSSYNSPLHF

J: TRBJ2-5
size: .
D: .
V: TRBV7-2
DNA: TGTGCCAGCAGCTTAAGGGGGGGGTCCCAAGAGACCCAGTACTTC
CDR3: CASSLRGGSQETQYF

J: TRBJ2-7
size: few
D: .
V: TRBV15
DNA: TGTGCCACCAGCAGAGCCCCGGAGGGCTACGAGCAGTACTTC
CDR3: CATSRAPEGYEQYF

J: TRBJ1-1
size: once
D: TRBD1
V: TRBV7-8
DNA: TGTGCCAGCAGCGAGAGACAGGGGGCTCACACTGAAGCTTTCTTT
CDR3: CASSERQGAHTEAFF

J: TRBJ1-2
size: .
D: .
V: TRBV5-1
DNA: TGCGCCAGCAGCTTCGACGGGACTACTACCTATGGCTACACCTTC
CDR3: CASSFDGTTTYGYTF

J: TRBJ2-2
size: .
D: .
V: TRBV7-3
DNA: TGTGCCAGCAGCGCGACACACGGGGAGCTGTTTTTT
CDR3: CASSATHGELFF

J: TRBJ1-1
size: once
D: .
V: TRBV18
DNA: TGTGCCAGCTCCCCCTACGGAGGGGAGGGAACTGAAGCTTTCTTT
CDR3: CASSPYGGEGTEAFF

J: TRBJ1-5
size: .
D: TRBD1
V: TRBV16
DNA: TGTGCCAGCAGAAGGACAGGGAATCAGCCCCAGCATTTT
CDR3: CASRRTGNQPQHF

J: TRBJ1-4
size: .
D: .
V: TRBV7-9
DNA: TGTGCCAGCAGCCCAAGGGGGTTTAATGAAAAACTGTTTTTT
CDR3: CASSPRGFNEKLFF

J: TRBJ1-5
size: .
D: .
V: TRBV6-2/TRBV6-3
DNA: TGTGCCAGCAGCATGTGGGGGAGGGATAGCAATCAGCCCCAGCATTTT
CDR3: CASSMWGRDSNQPQHF

J: TRBJ1-1
size: .
D: .
V: TRBV7-2
DNA: TGTGCCAGCAGCTTATCGCGGCGCACTGAAGCTTTCTTT
CDR3: CASSLSRRTEAFF

J: TRBJ1-2
size: .
D: .
V: TRBV6-1
DNA: TGTGCCAGCAGTGAAGCGCTTACAGGGACTACTGGCTACACCTTC
CDR3: CASSEALTGTTGYTF

J: TRBJ1-1
size: .
D: .
V: TRBV6-5
DNA: TGTGCCAGCAGTTATACCGGGGGACCTCAAGATCGAGCTTTCTTT
CDR3: CASSYTGGPQDRAFF